This entry features one TCR beta chain sequence. Its antigen is still unknown. This CDR3 has 16 residues. The germline gives CDR1 SNHLY, CDR2 FYNNEI. The V segment lost 0 bases and the J segment 5 bases; nucleotides outside the gene matches: 7. Unique molecular identifiers were present on cDNA, and template switching added a universal primer site. TCRdb re-derived calls from the 5' RACE reads in MiXCR, one entry per CDR3 protein. Of approximately 220,000 distinct CDR3 sequences in the sample, about 7.5% were seen once. This sample was included in a study of identical twins. Points from the study as a whole: Out-of-frame alpha sequences common to twins were enriched for low generation probability. Cord blood's abundant beta clonotypes had fewer insertions, unlike memory repertoires. Excess sharing between twins was weaker in beta out-of-frame sequences.

The data also belong to a second study, concerning yellow fever vaccine responses in identical twins.

Sequences were obtained from memory (CD45RO+) T cells sorted from blood. The sequence was collected from a woman aged 18-29 years in good health. The gene calls are TRBV2 and TRBJ2-5; 9 bases agree with TRBD2. The CDR3 coding sequence is TGTGCCAGCAGTGAAGCGGGTTCTAGCGGGACCGAGACCCAGTACTTC. It yields the protein CASSEAGSSGTETQYF.